A single sample gave rise to the 11 T cell receptor beta chains below, sequenced in a study of T cells in tuberculosis (dated by TCRdb to 2016 to 2019). The receptor library was made with the immunoSEQ multiplex PCR assay. Imported from immuneACCESS, the table was reduced by TCRdb to in-frame sequences with V and J called. These copies leave out some clones; in studies compared against another copy, an unresolved V gene accounts for under half, and the cause of the remainder is not known. The sample table contains 25,000 to 35,000 clones; only one count was recorded for roughly 95% of them. About 8% of the sample is taken by the ten largest. Sequencing was performed on PBMCs. These receptor sequences come from a donor between 10 and 29 years old with latent tuberculosis or without tuberculosis infection.

In DNA, the CDR3 is TGTGCCAGCACCACTCCTGAGGTCTCTGGAAACACCATATATTTT. Its protein is CASTTPEVSGNTIYF. V and J are TRBV7-9 and TRBJ1-3, with D unresolved. V lost 7 bases to trimming and J lost 0 bases, with 13 bases between them. CDR3 length: 15 residues. Germline CDR1 reads SEHNR; CDR2 reads FQNEAQ (reference sequence).

The V gene is TRBV10-3, the J gene TRBJ2-1, with a possible D match to TRBD2 (5 bases). This CDR3 has 14 amino acids. Germline V lookup: CDR1 ENHRY, CDR2 SYGVKD. Trimming took 7 bases from V and 9 from J, leaving 19 bases between them. In DNA form, the CDR3 reads TGTGCCATCAACGAGCAAGGAAGGCGGGCTGAGCAGTTCTTC. Protein: CAINEQGRRAEQFF.

The chain links TRBV2 to TRBJ2-7; D unclear. The CDR3 length is 14 residues. The V end lost 4 bases, the J end lost 0 bases, and 10 bases lay between the germline ends. Germline V gene sequence: CDR1 SNHLY, CDR2 FYNNEI. CDR3 loop: CASSGGMGSYEQYF. The CDR3 bases are TGTGCCAGCAGTGGAGGCATGGGCTCCTACGAGCAGTACTTC.

This chain links TRBV29-1 with TRBJ2-7; 13 bases map to TRBD2. Germline assignment: CDR1 SQVTM and CDR2 ANQGSEA. With 8 bases clipped from V and 6 bases from J, the junction kept 10 bases outside the gene matches. The CDR3 spans 14 residues. The CDR3 reads CSNRTSGSSSEQYF. CDR3 nucleotide sequence: TGCAGCAATCGGACTAGCGGGAGTTCCAGCGAGCAGTACTTC.

This chain joins TRBV7-3 and TRBJ1-1; D unresolved. The V gene lost 2 bases and the J gene lost 5 bases, with 15 bases spanning the gap. Germline values: CDR1 SGHTA, CDR2 FQGTGA. This CDR3 spans 15 amino acids. The CDR3 is CASSLVAVQDTEAFF. CDR3 sequence (DNA): TGTGCCAGCAGCTTAGTGGCAGTCCAGGATACTGAAGCTTTCTTT.

This clone was found once. The chain has TRBV11-2 and TRBJ2-2; the match to TRBD2 covers 7 bases. Per germline, CDR1 SGHAT and CDR2 FQNNGV. The CDR3 runs to 18 residues. V was clipped by 7 bases and J by 8 bases; unmatched bases: 22. CDR3: CASNPLFQAGKGAGELFF. The CDR3, as DNA: TGTGCCAGCAACCCGTTATTCCAAGCGGGGAAAGGAGCGGGGGAGCTGTTTTTT.

The V and J genes are TRBV5-1 and TRBJ2-5; 7 positions agree with TRBD1. The CDR3 is 15 amino acids. The V gene end was trimmed by 3 bases and the J gene end by 4 bases; junction bases not matched to a gene: 9. CDR1 is SGHRS, CDR2 YFSETQ, per germline. The CDR3 coding sequence is TGCGCCAGCAGCTCAACCACAGGGGTTGGAGAGACCCAGTACTTC. Encoded protein: CASSSTTGVGETQYF.

J is TRBJ2-3 and V is TRBV27, with no clear D. The germline gives CDR1 MNHEY, CDR2 SMNVEV (reference sequence). V dropped 1 base and J dropped 1 base, with 9 bases sitting between them. The CDR3 length is 15 residues. In DNA, the CDR3 is TGTGCCAGCAGTTTATATCGGAGTGGCACAGATACGCAGTATTTT. It yields the protein CASSLYRSGTDTQYF.

With respect to this clone: Compared with germline, one end of the junction differs, possibly owing to a read error. V and J are TRBV5-4 and TRBJ2-2; D might be TRBD1 (6 bases). The CDR3 has 18 residues. Germline V gives CDR1 SGHNT, CDR2 YYREEE (reference sequence). The chain's CDR3 is CASTLRWGPNTNTGELFF. The CDR3 region has the DNA TGTGCCAGCACCTTGAGATGGGGGCCTAATACGAACACCGGGGAGCTGTTTTTT.

This chain links TRBV10-2 with TRBJ2-7; 11 positions match TRBD2. In germline, CDR1 is WSHSY, CDR2 SAAADI. The CDR3 contains 16 residues. Losses at the gene ends were 7 bases for V and 0 bases for J; bases not matched to a gene: 8. As DNA, the CDR3 is TGCGCCAGCAAGGGACTAGCGGTTAATTTCTCCTACGAGCAGTACTTC. Amino acids: CASKGLAVNFSYEQYF.

This clone was found a few times. V and J are TRBV7-9 and TRBJ2-3; TRBD2 matches 14 bases. In germline, CDR1 is SEHNR, CDR2 FQNEAQ (reference sequence). The CDR3 has 18 residues. V lost 4 bases, J lost 2 bases, and 8 bases stayed unmatched. The CDR3 DNA follows: TGTGCCAGCAGCTCTCCCGGGACTAGCGGGAGACCCACAGATACGCAGTATTTT. This codes for CASSSPGTSGRPTDTQYF.